The entry below describes one T cell receptor (beta chain). Its antigen is not known. What made the TCR beta cDNA was 5'RACE template switching with UMIs. TCRdb re-called the 5' RACE reads, yielding one record per CDR3 amino acid sequence without DNA. The sample includes more than 400,000 distinct CDR3 sequences. CDR1 and CDR2 (germline): SGHNT, YYREEE (reference sequence). There are 15 residues in the CDR3. These data come from a study of T cells expressing NK-cell markers. The wider study: The eight sequenced donors comprised seven who were HCMV-seropositive and one who was seronegative.

General study results and limits: These clonotypes, the leaders elsewhere, also led the CD3+CD56-NKG2C+ fraction in a few donors. In a handful of donors, dominant CD3+CD56+NKG2C+ clones formed roughly 1.0-7.5% of CD8+ cells.

This chain connects TRBV5-4 to TRBJ2-2. The receptor was derived from a woman aged 18 to 69 in good health. Specimen: blood T cells: a sorted CD56 or NKG2C T cell subset, CD4+ or CD8+ T cells, or bulk PBMC T cells (not recorded which). The CDR3 sequence is CASSPAERNTGELFF. Complete variable domain (other parts from reference TRBV5-4 and TRBJ2-2): ETGVTQSPTHLIKTRGQQVTLRCSSQSGHNTVSWYQQALGQGPQFIFQYYREEENGRGNFPPRFSGLQFPNYSSELNVNALELDDSALYLCASSPAERNTGELFFGEGSRLTVL.